A selection of T cell receptor beta chains follows, all from one sample in a study of blood T cell repertoires in COVID-19. Here immunoSEQ multiplex PCR was the method, and the copy in TCRdb shows in-frame clones only, minus some. The sample carries about 220,000 clones, 84% recorded once. Sequenced sample: peripheral blood. The source is a man in his thirties or forties with active or convalescent COVID-19. Both conserved end residues are part of each CDR3. A D gene is named only where the DNA matches it firmly. Clone sizes are given selectively: once, few, many, or a class where the clone is expanded.

d_call j_call clone_size v_call cdr3_aa cdr3_nt
TRBD1 TRBJ1-4 - TRBV5-1 CASSSGQGAEGEKLFF TGCGCCAGCAGTTCCGGACAGGGGGCAGAGGGTGAAAAACTGTTTTTT
- TRBJ2-7 - TRBV3-1/TRBV3-2 CASSRVVYEQYF TGTGCCAGCAGCCGAGTTGTGTACGAGCAGTACTTC
- TRBJ2-7 - TRBV7-2 CASSLDAGYYEQYF TGTGCCAGCAGCTTAGATGCAGGGTACTACGAGCAGTACTTC
- TRBJ2-7 once TRBV6-5 CATLIWTESSYEQYF TGTGCCACCCTGATATGGACAGAGAGCTCCTACGAGCAGTACTTC
TRBD2 TRBJ2-2 - TRBV23-1 CASSQWLAGGTGELFF TGCGCCAGCAGTCAGTGGCTAGCGGGGGGGACCGGGGAGCTGTTTTTT
TRBD2 TRBJ2-1 - TRBV5-4 CASSRTSEAYNEQFF TGTGCCAGCAGCCGGACTAGCGAGGCTTACAATGAGCAGTTCTTC
- TRBJ1-1 - TRBV6-2/TRBV6-3 CASSQATEAFF TGTGCCAGCAGCCAAGCCACTGAAGCTTTCTTT
TRBD2 TRBJ2-2 - TRBV7-2 CASSWTSGIDGELFF TGTGCCAGCAGTTGGACTAGCGGGATCGACGGGGAGCTGTTTTTT
TRBD1 TRBJ1-2 - TRBV18 CASSPNRDRAYGYTF TGTGCCAGCTCACCGAACCGGGACAGGGCCTATGGCTACACCTTC
TRBD1 TRBJ2-7 - TRBV5-1 CASSWTGGYGEQYF TGCGCCAGCAGCTGGACAGGGGGGTATGGCGAGCAGTACTTC
TRBD1 TRBJ2-7 - TRBV11-2 CASSLVIVDRGMEQYF TGTGCCAGCAGCTTAGTTATAGTGGACAGGGGCATGGAGCAGTACTTC
TRBD2 TRBJ2-4 - TRBV27 CASSLYGGGAKNIQYF TGTGCCAGCAGTTTATACGGCGGGGGGGCTAAAAACATTCAGTACTTC
- TRBJ1-6 - TRBV4-1 CASSQDGGGGSYNSPLHF TGCGCCAGCAGCCAAGATGGAGGGGGGGGCTCCTATAATTCACCCCTCCACTTT
TRBD1 TRBJ2-5 - TRBV7-9 CASSSMDRALQETQYF TGTGCCAGCAGCTCCATGGACAGGGCCCTCCAAGAGACCCAGTACTTC
TRBD1 TRBJ1-3 - TRBV28 CASSSRDRGLDSGNTIYF TGTGCCAGCAGTTCCCGGGACAGGGGACTTGACTCTGGAAACACCATATATTTT
- TRBJ2-5 - TRBV11-2 CASSRGAGIGETQYF TGTGCCAGCAGCCGAGGGGCGGGGATAGGAGAGACCCAGTACTTC
- TRBJ2-1 - TRBV7-2 CASSPSTNAQFF TGTGCCAGCAGCCCCAGTACCAATGCGCAGTTCTTC
- TRBJ2-3 - TRBV18 CASSQHTTDTQYF TGTGCCAGCTCACAACACACCACAGATACGCAGTATTTT
- TRBJ2-4 - TRBV30 CAWSVRGLAERPKNIQYF TGTGCCTGGAGTGTAAGGGGCCTCGCAGAGCGTCCCAAAAACATTCAGTACTTC
TRBD2 TRBJ2-7 - TRBV15 CATTLLRDYRLDSYEQYF TGTGCCACCACCCTACTCCGGGACTATCGCTTAGACTCCTACGAGCAGTACTTC
- TRBJ2-2 - TRBV28 CASSLPGRGTGELFF TGTGCCAGCAGTTTACCAGGGCGAGGCACCGGGGAGCTGTTTTTT
- TRBJ1-4 - TRBV18 CASSPPEWIGEKLFF TGTGCCAGCTCACCACCGGAGTGGATTGGTGAAAAACTGTTTTTT